The rows below give T cell receptor beta chains drawn from one sample of a study of early stage breast cancer tumors. Profiling relied on immunoSEQ multiplex PCR, and the TCRdb table lists in-frame clones only, not all of them. This table has tens of thousands of clones, over 60% appearing once. The specimen sequenced was blood. These receptors all come from a person aged 30-39 years with breast cancer. Each CDR3 is given with its conserved first and last residue. A D gene is named only where the DNA matches it firmly. The size entry is marked missing in some rows and otherwise reads once, few, many or a size class.

CDR3 DNA	CDR3 protein	CDR3 length	D gene	J gene	V gene	clone size
TGTGCCAGCAGCCTCCACCCGCGGGACAGGGGTTGGTATGGCTACACCTTC	CASSLHPRDRGWYGYTF	17	TRBD1	TRBJ1-2	TRBV9	.
TGCGCCAGCAGCTCCGGGACAGGAGTTTTTCCTTATGGCTACACCTTC	CASSSGTGVFPYGYTF	16	TRBD1	TRBJ1-2	TRBV5-1	few
TGTGCCAGCAGAACAGGGGGTGAGCAGTACTTC	CASRTGGEQYF	11	TRBD1	TRBJ2-7	TRBV6-1	few
TGTGCCAGCAGAGCTGGGACAGGGGGCTTAGATACGCAGTATTTT	CASRAGTGGLDTQYF	15	TRBD1	TRBJ2-3	TRBV2	.
TGTGCCAGCGCCCGGGAACTTCCTGTCCATGAGCAGTTCTTC	CASARELPVHEQFF	14	.	TRBJ2-1	TRBV2	.
TGCAGTGCTAGAGAGGGGTACGAGCAGTACTTC	CSAREGYEQYF	11	.	TRBJ2-7	TRBV20-1	.
TGTGCCAGCAGTTTATATGTGGGGGGGACAGGGGTCAGCAATCAGCCCCAGCATTTT	CASSLYVGGTGVSNQPQHF	19	TRBD1	TRBJ1-5	TRBV27	.
TGCGCCAGCCCTCCAACATCGGAGGGCGGAAACACCATATATTTT	CASPPTSEGGNTIYF	15	.	TRBJ1-3	TRBV23-1	.
TGTGCCAGCAGCTTACTTGCCCAGAACACTGAAGCTTTCTTT	CASSLLAQNTEAFF	14	.	TRBJ1-1	TRBV5-4	once
TGTGCCAGTAGTACCCCCGGCGCTACCGCCTACGAGCAGTACTTC	CASSTPGATAYEQYF	15	.	TRBJ2-7	TRBV19	.
TGTGCCAGATACTATGGCTACACCTTC	CARYYGYTF	9	.	TRBJ1-2	TRBV9	once
TGTGCCAGCTCACCTCAGACACAGGGGTCTAAGGCTGGCTACACCTTC	CASSPQTQGSKAGYTF	16	TRBD1	TRBJ1-2	TRBV18	once
TGTGCCAGCAGCTTAGCAGGGAACTATGGCTACACCTTC	CASSLAGNYGYTF	13	.	TRBJ1-2	TRBV7-9	.
TGTGCCAGCACTCGCGCGGGGGGGCTTGCGGACTATGGCTACACCTTC	CASTRAGGLADYGYTF	16	.	TRBJ1-2	TRBV7-2	.
TGCGCCAGCAGCCACTCAGTCGCGGGAGCCCCCCCAGATACGCAGTATTTT	CASSHSVAGAPPDTQYF	17	TRBD2	TRBJ2-3	TRBV4-1	.
TGTGCCAGCAGCCAAGATGGACGCTATGGCTACACCTTC	CASSQDGRYGYTF	13	.	TRBJ1-2	TRBV4-2	.
TGTGCCACCAGCAGAGAGTTCGCATATAGCTCTGGAAACACCATATATTTT	CATSREFAYSSGNTIYF	17	.	TRBJ1-3	TRBV15	.
TGTGCCAGCAGCTTAGGGGTGGGCAATAGCAATCAGCCCCAGCATTTT	CASSLGVGNSNQPQHF	16	.	TRBJ1-5	TRBV7-9	.
TGTGCCAGCAGTTCTTTAGGCCCTGACTACGAGCAGTACTTC	CASSSLGPDYEQYF	14	.	TRBJ2-7	TRBV28	.
TGTGCCAGCACGACTAGCGGGAGGGCCCCTGAGCAGTTCTTC	CASTTSGRAPEQFF	14	TRBD2	TRBJ2-1	TRBV19	.
TGTGCCTGGACTAGCGGGAAAGTATCCGAGCAGTACTTC	CAWTSGKVSEQYF	13	TRBD2	TRBJ2-7	TRBV30	.
TGTGCCAGCAGCTACGGACGGGGCTCCTACGAGCAGTACTTC	CASSYGRGSYEQYF	14	.	TRBJ2-7	TRBV5-5	.
TGTGCCACCAGCAGAGATGCCAGGGCGTCTAATGAAAAACTGTTTTTT	CATSRDARASNEKLFF	16	.	TRBJ1-4	TRBV15	.
TGTGCCAGCAGCTCACAGGGGCGCACGTACTATGGCTACACCTTC	CASSSQGRTYYGYTF	15	TRBD1	TRBJ1-2	TRBV7-9	.
TGTGCCAGTAGTATTTGGGACAGAAACTATGGCTACACCTTC	CASSIWDRNYGYTF	14	TRBD1	TRBJ1-2	TRBV19	.
TGTGCCAGCAGCCGCCGGGACAACTATGGCTACACCTTC	CASSRRDNYGYTF	13	.	TRBJ1-2	TRBV6-6	.
TGTGCCAGCAGCGTAGGCGGCCAAGAGACCCAGTACTTC	CASSVGGQETQYF	13	.	TRBJ2-5	TRBV9	.
TGTGCCAGTAGTATAGGCGGGACTACGCAAGAGACCCAGTACTTC	CASSIGGTTQETQYF	15	TRBD2	TRBJ2-5	TRBV19	.
TGTGCCAGCTCACCACTAACGGGGACACCCATCGGGTACGAGCAGTACTTC	CASSPLTGTPIGYEQYF	17	.	TRBJ2-7	TRBV18	.
TGTGCCAGCAGCAGAGGGGGGAGGCCAGATACGCAGTATTTT	CASSRGGRPDTQYF	14	.	TRBJ2-3	TRBV6-5	.
TGTGCCAGCACCACAGGGTCTGGAAACACCATATATTTT	CASTTGSGNTIYF	13	.	TRBJ1-3	TRBV5-6	few